A single sample is the source of the 13 T cell receptor beta chains below, sequenced in a study of CD8+ T cells in alopecia areata. cDNA reverse transcribed from extracted RNA served as the sequencing template. Profiling relied on immunoSEQ multiplex PCR, and the TCRdb table lists in-frame clones only, not all of them. Of over 30,000 clones detected, roughly 80% appear once; the ten largest clones hold around 19%. Source material: NKG2D-low CD8+ T cells sorted from blood. The receptors derive from a human donor with alopecia areata.

The rearrangement uses TRBV2 and TRBJ2-4; 9 nucleotides line up with TRBD1. V dropped 7 bases and J dropped 0; count of bases not matched to a gene: 7. Germline values: CDR1 SNHLY, CDR2 FYNNEI. The length of the CDR3 is 16 residues. This CDR3 reads CASTGTGFVAKNIQYF. CDR3 in DNA: TGTGCCAGCACGGGGACAGGGTTCGTAGCCAAAAACATTCAGTACTTC.

The chain has TRBV6-1 and TRBJ1-5; unclear D gene. Trimming took off 0 bases at V and 4 bases at J, with 10 bases between the two ends. From germline, CDR1 is MNHNS and CDR2 SASEGT. The CDR3 covers 15 residues. The CDR3 region is CASSEASDGNQPQHF. CDR3 nucleotides: TGTGCCAGCAGTGAAGCCTCGGATGGGAATCAGCCCCAGCATTTT.

The rearrangement links TRBV29-1 to TRBJ2-1; D unresolved. With 3 bases removed from V and 7 bases from J, the gap between germline ends came to 10 bases. Looked up from germline, CDR1 is SQVTM and CDR2 is ANQGSEA. The CDR3 is 12 amino acids. The CDR3 sequence: CSVDFVANEQFF. The DNA for the CDR3 is TGCAGCGTTGATTTCGTGGCTAATGAGCAGTTCTTC.

This chain connects TRBV5-1 to TRBJ2-7, with 9 positions matching TRBD2. The J segment lost 6 bases and the V segment lost 4 bases, leaving 14 bases of the junction unmatched. Germline CDR1 SGHRS, CDR2 YFSETQ. The CDR3 is 16 amino acids. The CDR3 loop reads CASSQNRDSGRIEQYF. The CDR3 DNA is TGCGCCAGCAGCCAAAATCGGGACAGCGGGAGGATCGAGCAGTACTTC.

The chain carries TRBV2 and TRBJ2-1; 12 bases are shared with TRBD1. Germline V CDR1 and CDR2: SNHLY, FYNNEI. V dropped 6 bases and J dropped 10; count of bases not matched to a gene: 4. The length of the CDR3 is 13 residues. This chain's CDR3 is CASSGTGGQEQFF. CDR3 DNA sequence: TGTGCCAGCAGCGGGACAGGGGGCCAGGAGCAGTTCTTC.

The rearrangement uses TRBV27 and TRBJ2-7; 10 nucleotides match TRBD1. The CDR3 has 14 amino acids. Germline CDR1 is MNHEY and CDR2 is SMNVEV (reference sequence). V lost 3 bases and J lost 2; bases outside the gene matches: 1. The CDR3: CASSLGTGAYEQYF. CDR3 bases: TGTGCCAGCAGTTTGGGGACAGGGGCCTACGAGCAGTACTTC.

The rearrangement uses TRBV7-6 and TRBJ1-1, with D perhaps matching TRBD1 (5 bases). The CDR3 runs to 14 residues. The V gene's germline CDR1 is SGHVS and CDR2 FNYEAQ. The V and J ends lost 8 bases and 0 bases respectively, with 13 bases between them. The chain's CDR3 is CASVSGRMNTEAFF. DNA for the CDR3: TGTGCCAGCGTCTCGGGGCGAATGAACACTGAAGCTTTCTTT.

This clone was counted a few times. The chain recombines TRBV14 with TRBJ2-7; D is possibly TRBD2 (6 bases). V gave up 3 bases and J gave up 5 bases, with 14 bases separating them. Germline CDR1 SGHDN, CDR2 FVKESK. CDR3 length equals 14 residues. CDR3 loop: CASSHATGVHEQYF. The CDR3 region has the DNA TGTGCCAGCAGCCACGCTACGGGGGTCCACGAGCAGTACTTC.

This chain connects TRBV2 to TRBJ2-5; D uncertain. The V end was cut by 2 bases, the J end by 2 bases, with 9 bases between. The CDR3 is 14 amino acids. Germline lookup yields CDR1 SNHLY and CDR2 FYNNEI. The DNA of the CDR3 is TGTGCCAGCAGTGAAACGACAAATCAAGAGACCCAGTACTTC. It is translated as CASSETTNQETQYF.

The chain carries TRBV28 and TRBJ2-7, with no clear D. Germline CDR1 is MDHEN and CDR2 is SYDVKM. This CDR3 is 13 amino acids long. V lost 2 bases to trimming and J lost 2 bases, with 7 bases between them. Here the CDR3 DNA reads TGTGCCAGCAGTTTAGAAGACACCTACGAGCAGTACTTC. Translating gives CASSLEDTYEQYF.

The chain uses TRBV4-2 and TRBJ2-7; 12 bases are shared with TRBD2. CDR3 length equals 15 residues. Germline CDR1 and CDR2: LGHNA and YNFKEQ. Losses at the gene ends were 0 bases for V and 7 bases for J; bases not matched to a gene: 4. The CDR3 DNA follows: TGTGCCAGCAGCCAAGAGCTAGCGGGGGGGCAAGAGCAGTACTTC. It translates to CASSQELAGGQEQYF.

The rearrangement uses TRBV6-4 and TRBJ2-1; the match to TRBD2 covers 9 bases. J lost 4 bases, V lost 8 bases, and 6 bases had no gene match. CDR3 length equals 14 residues. Per the germline V gene, CDR1 is MRHNA and CDR2 is SNTAGT. This CDR3 reads CASSASGEYNEQFF. The CDR3 DNA reads TGTGCCAGCTCGGCTAGCGGGGAATACAATGAGCAGTTCTTC.

The chain employs TRBV27 and TRBJ2-7; the D call may be TRBD1 or TRBD2 (5 bases each). The length of the CDR3 is 15 residues. Germline V gene data show CDR1 as MNHEY and CDR2 as SMNVEV (reference sequence). Trimming pared 3 bases from V and 3 bases from J, leaving 15 bases between. CDR3: CASSLGPGTNYEQYF. The CDR3 DNA sequence: TGTGCCAGCAGTTTGGGGCCAGGGACCAACTACGAGCAGTACTTC.